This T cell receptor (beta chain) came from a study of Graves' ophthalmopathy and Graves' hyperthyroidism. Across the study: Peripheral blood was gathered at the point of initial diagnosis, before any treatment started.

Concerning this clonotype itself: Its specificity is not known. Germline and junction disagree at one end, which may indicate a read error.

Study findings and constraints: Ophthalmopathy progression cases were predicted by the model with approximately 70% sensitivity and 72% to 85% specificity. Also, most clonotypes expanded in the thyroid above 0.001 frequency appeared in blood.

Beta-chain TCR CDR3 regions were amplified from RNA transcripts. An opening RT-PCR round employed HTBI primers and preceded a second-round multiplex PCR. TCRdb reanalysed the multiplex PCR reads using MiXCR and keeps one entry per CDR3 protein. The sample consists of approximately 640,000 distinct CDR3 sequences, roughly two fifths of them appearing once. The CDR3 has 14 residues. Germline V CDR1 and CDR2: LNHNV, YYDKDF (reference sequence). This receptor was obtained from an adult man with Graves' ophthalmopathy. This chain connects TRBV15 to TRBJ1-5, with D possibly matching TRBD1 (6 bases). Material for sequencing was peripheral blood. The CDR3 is CATSDTGSTQPQHF. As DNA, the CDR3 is TGTGCCACCAGTGACACAGGGAGTACTCAGCCCCAGCACTTT.